The text below deals with one T cell receptor beta chain. The antigen is not known. CDR1 and CDR2 (germline): SGHRS, YFSETQ. This CDR3 has 12 residues. Trimming stripped 0 bases from V and 2 bases from J, with 3 bases between. TCRdb keeps only in-frame clones here, not all; method: immunoSEQ multiplex PCR. Of 150,000 to 200,000 clones listed, more than 75% were seen once; the top ten hold approximately 2.5%. The data stem from a study of cytomegalovirus exposure and HLA in healthy donors. Turning to the study itself: The 120 or so validation repertoires were reported in a later analysis to have been generated on the same platform as the roughly 680 first-cohort repertoires. Overall study results and limits: A few chains linked to CMV were shown in vitro to be specific for CMV antigens.

The sample consisted of PBMCs. The clonotype comes from a young man in good health and CMV-seropositive. The chain is built from TRBV5-1 and TRBJ2-7; D is undetermined. The CDR3 loop reads CASSLDTYEQYF. The CDR3 DNA is TGCGCCAGCAGCTTGGATACCTACGAGCAGTACTTC. Looking up the rest from reference TRBV5-1 and TRBJ2-7 gives the full variable domain: KAGVTQTPRYLIKTRGQQVTLSCSPISGHRSVSWYQQTPGQGLQFLFEYFSETQRNKGNFPGRFSGRQFSNSRSEMNVSTLELGDSALYLCASSLDTYEQYFGPGTRLTVT.